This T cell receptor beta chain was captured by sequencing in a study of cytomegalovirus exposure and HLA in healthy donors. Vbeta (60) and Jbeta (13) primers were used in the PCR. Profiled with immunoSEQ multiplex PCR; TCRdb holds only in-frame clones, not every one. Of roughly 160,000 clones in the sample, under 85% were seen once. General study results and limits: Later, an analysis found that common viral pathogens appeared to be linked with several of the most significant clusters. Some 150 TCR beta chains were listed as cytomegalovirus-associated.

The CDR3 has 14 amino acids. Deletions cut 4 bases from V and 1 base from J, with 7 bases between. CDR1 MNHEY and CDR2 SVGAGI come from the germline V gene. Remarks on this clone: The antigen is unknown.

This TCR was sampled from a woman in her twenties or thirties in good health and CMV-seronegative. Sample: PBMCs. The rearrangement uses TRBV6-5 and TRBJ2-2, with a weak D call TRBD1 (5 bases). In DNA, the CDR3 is TGTGCCAGCAGTTTTGGACAGAACACCGGGGAGCTGTTTTTT. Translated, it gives CASSFGQNTGELFF.